The 5 T cell receptor beta chains listed next were all sequenced from one sample in a study of post-analysis software for immune sequencing data. Study-level findings and limits: With TRBV5-6, TRBV5-1 and TRBV20-1 included, 4 or 5 TRBV segments were more frequent in patients than in controls.

The antigens of these receptors remain unknown. The library was made from cDNA and included unique molecular identifiers. From the PCR reads, TCRdb called clonotypes with MiXCR, one entry per CDR3 protein. The sample has about 430,000 distinct CDR3 sequences, approximately 37% seen once. Sequenced sample: blood. These receptor sequences come from a girl aged 2 to 10 with multiple sclerosis.

This clonotype was counted many times. The CDR3 protein is CASSDPWLGIVSDDEQFF. CDR3 coding DNA: TGTGCCAGCAGCGACCCCTGGCTGGGAATTGTCAGTGATGATGAGCAGTTCTTC. The chain joins TRBV7-8 to TRBJ2-1; D call uncertain. The CDR3 consists of 18 residues. The V and J ends lost 5 bases and 8 bases respectively, with 28 bases between them. Germline CDR1 reads SGHVS; CDR2 reads FQNEAQ.

The genes are TRBV3-1 and TRBJ2-1, with D unresolved. The germline V and J ends were trimmed by 0 bases and 5 bases, with 11 bases remaining between them. CDR3 length equals 15 residues. Germline CDR1 LGHDT, CDR2 YNNKEL (reference sequence). This CDR3 reads CASSQELAPNNEQFF. Written as DNA, the CDR3 is TGTGCCAGCAGCCAAGAGTTAGCTCCCAACAATGAGCAGTTCTTC.

This CDR3 is CATSISYQETQYF. The CDR3 nucleotides are TGTGCCACCTCTATATCGTACCAAGAGACCCAGTACTTC. The V call is TRBV12-3 or TRBV12-4, the J call TRBJ2-5, with no clear D. The CDR3 sequence is 13 residues long. Trimming shortened V by 10 bases and J by 0 bases, and 12 bases separated the two germline ends.

The gene calls are TRBV4-2 and TRBJ1-6, with D perhaps matching TRBD1 (6 bases). Looked up from germline, CDR1 is LGHNA and CDR2 is YNFKEQ. CDR3 length: 21 residues. V lost 0 bases, J lost 0 bases, and 21 bases lay in between. The CDR3 loop is CASSQDFQGYFPHSYNSPLHF. The CDR3 region has the DNA TGTGCCAGCAGCCAAGATTTCCAGGGGTATTTCCCCCACTCCTATAATTCACCCCTCCACTTT.

In the case of this clonotype: An end of the junction does not agree with germline; a read error may underlie this. The chain employs TRBV12-3 or TRBV12-4 and TRBJ1-1; the match to TRBD1 covers 7 bases. This CDR3 comprises 15 residues. The CDR3, as DNA: TGTGCCAGCAGTTTAGGGGAACAGGGGAACGCTGAAGCTTTCTTT. Translated, it gives CASSLGEQGNAEAFF.